This T cell receptor (beta chain) was sequenced for a study of OX40 agonist ivuxolimab in advanced cancers. Across the whole study: Ivuxolimab, which patients received intravenously every 2 weeks, was dosed at 0.01 to 10 mg/kg.

The germline V gene has CDR1 LGHNA and CDR2 YSLEER. V was pared by 0 bases and J by 1 base, with 8 bases between. The CDR3 runs 15 residues. Study-wide results and limits: Some patients without response likewise showed low normalized clonal expansion. Researchers did not establish what antigens the expanded peripheral T cells target.

By share, this clone ranks as medium-sized. The antigen is undetermined. Assay used: immunoSEQ multiplex PCR; TCRdb lists only in-frame clones, some missing. Of just over 25,000 clones in the sample, 86% were seen once. Sequenced here: CD4+ or CD8+ T cells sorted from blood, sampled in a trial of the OX40 agonist ivuxolimab. This clonotype was sampled from an adult with an advanced solid tumor such as melanoma, head and neck, liver or kidney cancer. The rearrangement links TRBV4-3 to TRBJ2-3; D not certain. The CDR3, as DNA: TGCGCCAGCAGCCAAGAGGTGCTCCGCACAGATACGCAGTATTTT. It encodes CASSQEVLRTDTQYF.